This record covers a single T cell receptor beta chain. This entry is derived from a study of blood T cell repertoires in COVID-19. Across the whole study: The United States, Italy and Spain were the sources of the acute and convalescent COVID-19 samples.

Assay: immunoSEQ multiplex PCR; the TCRdb copy retains only in-frame clones and omits some. Among about 36,000 clones listed, 90% were seen once. The source is a human donor in a cohort sampled during active COVID-19. The source material was peripheral blood.

CDR3 sequence: CASSDARAWQYF. The DNA for the CDR3 is TGTGCCAGCAGTGACGCCCGTGCGTGGCAGTACTTC. The J gene is TRBJ2-7, the V gene TRBV6-4; D call uncertain. The ends were cut back, 2 bases at V and 9 bases at J, with 11 bases in the middle. Germline CDR1 MRHNA, CDR2 SNTAGT. This CDR3 is 12 amino acids long.